This passage covers 10 T cell receptor beta chains from one sample sequenced in a study of Graves' ophthalmopathy and Graves' hyperthyroidism. TCR beta CDR3 amplification used RNA transcripts. HTBI-primed first-round RT-PCR preceded second-round multiplex PCR. TCRdb reanalysed the multiplex PCR reads using MiXCR and keeps one entry per CDR3 protein. The table includes about 230,000 distinct CDR3 sequences, around 50% detected once. Sequenced material: peripheral blood. These receptors all stem from an adult man with Graves' ophthalmopathy.

The V call is TRBV12-3 or TRBV12-4, the J call TRBJ1-2; no clear D. This CDR3 spans 17 amino acids. Trimming cost V 6 bases and J 0 bases, with 20 bases left between them. CDR3 coding DNA: TGTGCCAGCAGGTTATCGGCCACCCCAGAAACTAACTATGGCTACACCTTC. It yields the protein CASRLSATPETNYGYTF.

The chain employs TRBV7-9 and TRBJ2-5; 9 nucleotides line up with TRBD2. The trim removed 0 bases at V and 0 bases at J, leaving 8 bases unmatched. This CDR3 contains 18 residues. Germline V gives CDR1 SEHNR, CDR2 FQNEAQ (reference sequence). Written as DNA, the CDR3 is TGTGCCAGCAGCTTAGCGCGGCGGGAGGGCTACTACCAAGAGACCCAGTACTTC. It translates to CASSLARREGYYQETQYF.

This clonotype came up many times. V and J are TRBV10-3 and TRBJ2-7; D not certain. V was trimmed by 3 bases and J by 2 bases, leaving 11 bases between them. Germline V gene sequence: CDR1 ENHRY, CDR2 SYGVKD. The CDR3 spans 14 residues. DNA for the CDR3: TGTGCCATCAGTGAAAAAGATATCGCCTACGAGCAGTACTTC. Its protein is CAISEKDIAYEQYF.

This clonotype has a count of ten or more. The chain employs TRBV7-6 and TRBJ1-5; D not certain. The CDR3 totals 12 residues. V shed 1 base and J shed 7 bases, with 5 bases lying between them. CDR1 SGHVS and CDR2 FNYEAQ come from the germline V gene. The DNA for the CDR3 is TGTGCCAGCAGCTTAGACGGGCAGCCCCAGCATTTT. It encodes CASSLDGQPQHF.

The chain joins TRBV12-3 or TRBV12-4 to TRBJ2-6, with D perhaps matching TRBD1 or TRBD2 (5 bases each). Between the trimmed V and J ends, which lost 6 bases and 6 bases, there was a span of 12 bases. The CDR3 covers 14 residues. The CDR3 DNA reads as TGTGCCAGCAGGTCCCTGGGGGAGGCCAACGTCCTGACTTTC. It translates to CASRSLGEANVLTF.

CDR3: CASSRSDRDEQYF. The CDR3, as DNA: TGTGCCAGCAGCCGGTCGGACAGGGACGAGCAGTACTTC. The chain employs TRBV7-9 and TRBJ2-7, with 8 bases aligning to TRBD1. The germline gives CDR1 SEHNR, CDR2 FQNEAQ (reference sequence). J lost 5 bases, V lost 5 bases, and 5 bases had no gene match. The CDR3 runs 13 residues.

This clonotype has a handful of counts. V and J are TRBV7-2 and TRBJ1-3; no firm D call. V was cut by 0 bases and J by 3 bases, with 9 bases left in between. The CDR3 loop spans 15 amino acids. Germline CDR1 reads SGHTA; CDR2 reads FQGNSA. CDR3 in amino acids: CASSLAWGSGNTIYF. The CDR3 DNA reads as TGTGCCAGCAGCTTAGCTTGGGGAAGTGGAAACACCATATATTTT.

This clonotype was seen repeatedly, ten times or more. The chain links TRBV20-1 to TRBJ1-1; D gene unclear. V dropped 3 bases and J dropped 1 base, with 6 bases sitting between them. CDR3 length: 12 amino acids. Germline loops: CDR1 DFQATT, CDR2 SNEGSKA (reference sequence). The CDR3 loop is CSARKRNTEAFF. The DNA of the CDR3 is TGCAGTGCTAGGAAGCGGAACACTGAAGCTTTCTTT.

This clonotype came up many times. This chain joins TRBV19 and TRBJ1-5, with D uncertain. The CDR3 contains 15 residues. Trimming took off 3 bases at V and 2 bases at J, with 11 bases between the two ends. The germline gives CDR1 LNHDA, CDR2 SQIVND (reference sequence). The CDR3 DNA follows: TGTGCCAGTAGTATTGTCCCCGGGGGCAATCAGCCCCAGCATTTT. Its protein is CASSIVPGGNQPQHF.

Of note for this clonotype: The germline gene is not matched at one end of the junction; a read error may be the cause. The chain is built from TRBV11-2 and TRBJ2-5; 13 bases map to TRBD2. CDR3 size: 18 residues. Germline-derived CDR1 and CDR2 are SGHAT and FQNNGV. CDR3 loop: CASSLGTSGRARGETQYF. The CDR3 DNA reads TGCGCCAGCAGCTTAGGCACTAGCGGGAGGGCCCGGGGAGAGACCCAGTACTTC.